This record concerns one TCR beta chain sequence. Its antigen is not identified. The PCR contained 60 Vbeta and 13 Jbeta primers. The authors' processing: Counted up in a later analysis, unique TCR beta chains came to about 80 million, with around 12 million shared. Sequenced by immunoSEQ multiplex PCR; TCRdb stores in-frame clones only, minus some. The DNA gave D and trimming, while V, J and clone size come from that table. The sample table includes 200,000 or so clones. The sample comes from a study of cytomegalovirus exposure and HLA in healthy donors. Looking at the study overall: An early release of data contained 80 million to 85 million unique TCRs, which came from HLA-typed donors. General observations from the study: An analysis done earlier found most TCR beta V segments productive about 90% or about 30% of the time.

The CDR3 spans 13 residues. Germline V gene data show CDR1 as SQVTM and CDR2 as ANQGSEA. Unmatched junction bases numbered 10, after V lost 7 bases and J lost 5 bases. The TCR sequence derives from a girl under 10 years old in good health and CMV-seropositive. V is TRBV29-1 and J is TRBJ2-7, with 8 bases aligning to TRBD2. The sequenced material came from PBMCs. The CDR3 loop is CSAKAGESHEQYF. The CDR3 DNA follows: TGCAGCGCCAAAGCGGGAGAGTCTCACGAGCAGTACTTC.